What follows are 12 T cell receptor beta chains derived from one specimen sequenced in a study of blood T cell repertoires in COVID-19. Sequencing was performed with immunoSEQ multiplex PCR; in TCRdb, only in-frame clones are kept and a portion is missing. The table includes nearly 350,000 clones, around 90% detected once. The sample consisted of peripheral blood. The receptors derive from a woman aged 18 to 35 who had recovered from COVID-19.

About this clone: The same CDR3 also results from other DNA sequences found in this sample. V gene TRBV11-3 combines with J gene TRBJ2-5, with TRBD2 matching 12 bases. Germline V gene sequence: CDR1 SGHNT, CDR2 YENEEA. This CDR3 is 15 amino acids long. After removal of 4 bases from V and 5 bases from J, the junction contained 5 bases not matched to a gene. DNA of the CDR3: TGTGCCAGCAGCTCGACTAGCGGGAGCGGCGAGACCCAGTACTTC. Translation gives CASSSTSGSGETQYF. Combining the CDR3 with reference TRBV11-3 and TRBJ2-5 gives the whole variable domain EAGVVQSPRYKIIEKKQPVAFWCNPISGHNTLYWYLQNLGQGPELLIRYENEEAVDDSQLPKDRFSAERLKGVDSTLKIQPAELGDSAVYLCASSSTSGSGETQYFGPGTRLLVL.

The rearrangement links TRBV7-6 to TRBJ1-4, with a possible D match to TRBD1 (6 bases). The CDR3 covers 16 residues. Trimming removed 5 bases from V and 8 bases from J, with 21 bases in between. Germline values: CDR1 SGHVS, CDR2 FNYEAQ. This chain's CDR3 is CASSPGVRSVGEKLFF. In DNA, the CDR3 is TGTGCCAGCAGCCCAGGGGTCCGTTCAGTGGGGGAAAAACTGTTTTTT.

This clone appeared a few times. The chain joins TRBV29-1 to TRBJ1-1; 7 positions agree with TRBD1. This CDR3 has 11 amino acids. Germline loops: CDR1 SQVTM, CDR2 ANQGSEA. With 3 bases clipped from V and 7 bases from J, the junction kept 2 bases outside the gene matches. The CDR3 region has the DNA TGCAGCGTTGAGAGGGGGCTTGAAGCTTTCTTT. This sequence encodes CSVERGLEAFF.

The CDR3 DNA reads TGCGCCAGCAGCTTAGCCCCGGGACTCCTCAATGAGCAGTTCTTC. Its translation: CASSLAPGLLNEQFF. V usage is TRBV5-1 and J usage is TRBJ2-1, with TRBD2 as a possible D gene (6 bases). Germline V gene data show CDR1 as SGHRS and CDR2 as YFSETQ. V lost 2 bases, J lost 6 bases, and 15 bases lay in between. The CDR3 sequence is 15 residues long.

The chain employs TRBV6-5 and TRBJ1-5; 9 positions agree with TRBD1. Germline V gene sequence: CDR1 MNHEY, CDR2 SVGAGI. The CDR3 contains 12 residues. Germline trimming cut 9 bases from V and 7 bases from J; bases unmatched to any gene: 4. The CDR3 DNA is TGTGCCAGTGGGACAGGGAAACAGCCCCAGCATTTT. It codes for CASGTGKQPQHF.

The chain couples TRBV4-3 to TRBJ1-2; D gene unclear. Germline CDR1 LGHNA, CDR2 YSLEER. This CDR3 contains 16 residues. The V gene lost 0 bases and the J gene lost 6 bases, with 17 bases spanning the gap. CDR3: CASSQEFTAVLNGYTF. CDR3 nucleotides: TGCGCCAGCAGCCAAGAATTTACCGCGGTCCTCAATGGCTACACCTTC.

The chain employs TRBV7-2 and TRBJ1-6; perhaps TRBD1 as D (5 bases). CDR1 is SGHTA and CDR2 is FQGNSA in the germline V gene. The CDR3 has 16 residues. V shed 2 bases and J shed 7 bases, with 15 bases lying between them. The CDR3 reads CASSLNSRGSNSPLHF. The CDR3 coding sequence is TGTGCCAGCAGCTTAAACTCGCGGGGCTCGAATTCACCCCTCCACTTT.

CDR3 nucleotides: TGTGCCAGCAGTTACTCGCCTCCGGTAGTAAGAGGCTACACCTTC. It specifies CASSYSPPVVRGYTF. The chain joins TRBV6-2 or TRBV6-3 to TRBJ1-2; no clear D gene. CDR3 size: 15 residues. In germline, CDR1 is MNHEY, CDR2 SVGEGT. Trimming removed 0 bases from V and 8 bases from J, with 16 bases in between.

V gene TRBV19 combines with J gene TRBJ1-5, with D possibly matching TRBD1 (5 bases). The CDR3 is 14 residues long. The germline V gene encodes CDR1 LNHDA and CDR2 SQIVND (reference sequence). V was cut by 4 bases and J by 3 bases, with 10 bases left in between. The CDR3 DNA sequence: TGTGCCAGTAGTAGGGGGGAGAACAATCAGCCCCAGCATTTT. Its protein product is CASSRGENNQPQHF.

This clone was seen once. This chain connects TRBV7-9 to TRBJ1-6, with D tentatively TRBD1 (5 bases). The CDR3 loop spans 14 amino acids. Trimming pared 4 bases from V and 7 bases from J, leaving 11 bases between. CDR1 is SEHNR, CDR2 FQNEAQ, per germline (reference sequence). CDR3 nucleotides: TGTGCCAGCAGCTACGACAGTATCAATTCACCCCTCCACTTT. It is translated as CASSYDSINSPLHF.

The chain links TRBV7-9 to TRBJ2-1; 7 bases fit TRBD2. The CDR3 covers 17 residues. V shed 0 bases and J 2 bases; nucleotides not matched to a gene: 7. Germline CDR1 reads SEHNR; CDR2 reads FQNEAQ (reference sequence). The chain's CDR3 is CASSLAPRSGTYNEQFF. The DNA for the CDR3 is TGTGCCAGCAGCTTAGCCCCCAGGAGCGGGACCTACAATGAGCAGTTCTTC.

The chain joins TRBV28 to TRBJ1-6, with 8 bases lining up with TRBD1. V was clipped by 5 bases and J by 9 bases; unmatched bases: 15. Germline assignment: CDR1 MDHEN and CDR2 SYDVKM. The CDR3 covers 17 residues. The CDR3 loop reads CASSAYQGARLGSPLHF. CDR3 DNA: TGTGCCAGCAGTGCCTACCAGGGGGCTCGATTAGGTTCACCCCTCCACTTT.